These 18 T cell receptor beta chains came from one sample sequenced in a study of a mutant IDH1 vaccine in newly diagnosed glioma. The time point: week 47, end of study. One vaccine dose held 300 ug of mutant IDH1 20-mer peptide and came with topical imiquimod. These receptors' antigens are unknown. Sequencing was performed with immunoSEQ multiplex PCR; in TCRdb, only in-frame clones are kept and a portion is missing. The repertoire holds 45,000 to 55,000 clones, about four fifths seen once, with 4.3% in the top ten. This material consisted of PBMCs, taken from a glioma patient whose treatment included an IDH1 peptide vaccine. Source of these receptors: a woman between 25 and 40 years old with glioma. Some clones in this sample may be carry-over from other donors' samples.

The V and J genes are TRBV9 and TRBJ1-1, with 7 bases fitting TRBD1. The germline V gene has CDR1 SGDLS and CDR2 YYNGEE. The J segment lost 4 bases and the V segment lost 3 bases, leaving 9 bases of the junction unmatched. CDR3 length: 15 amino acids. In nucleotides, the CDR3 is TGTGCCAGCAGCGACTCCCGGGACAGATTCACTGAAGCTTTCTTT. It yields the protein CASSDSRDRFTEAFF.

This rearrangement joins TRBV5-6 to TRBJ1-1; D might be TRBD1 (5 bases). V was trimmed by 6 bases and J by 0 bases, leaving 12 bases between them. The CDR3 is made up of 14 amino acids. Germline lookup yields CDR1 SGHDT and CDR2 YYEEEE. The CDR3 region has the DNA TGTGCCAGCACCCGCCGGGACCTGAACACTGAAGCTTTCTTT. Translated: CASTRRDLNTEAFF.

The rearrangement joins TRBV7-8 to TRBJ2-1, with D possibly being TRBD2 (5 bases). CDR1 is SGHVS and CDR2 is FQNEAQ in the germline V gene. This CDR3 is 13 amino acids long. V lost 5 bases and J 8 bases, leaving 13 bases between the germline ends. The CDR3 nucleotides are TGTGCCAGCAGCCCCCCTATGAGGGATGAGCAGTTCTTC. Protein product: CASSPPMRDEQFF.

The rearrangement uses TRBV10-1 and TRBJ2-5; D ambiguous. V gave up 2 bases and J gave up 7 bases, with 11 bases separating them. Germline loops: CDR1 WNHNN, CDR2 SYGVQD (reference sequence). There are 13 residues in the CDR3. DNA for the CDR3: TGCGCCAGCAGTGAGGGGAATCCGGGGACCCAGTACTTC. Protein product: CASSEGNPGTQYF.

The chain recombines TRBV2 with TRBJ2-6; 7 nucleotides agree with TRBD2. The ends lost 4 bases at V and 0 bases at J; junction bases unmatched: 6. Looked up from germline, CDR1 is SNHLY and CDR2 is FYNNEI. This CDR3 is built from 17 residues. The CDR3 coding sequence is TGTGCCAGCAGTGGGGGGGGTCCTAACTCTGGGGCCAACGTCCTGACTTTC. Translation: CASSGGGPNSGANVLTF. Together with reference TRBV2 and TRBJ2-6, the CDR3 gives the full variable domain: EPEVTQTPSHQVTQMGQEVILRCVPISNHLYFYWYRQILGQKVEFLVSFYNNEISEKSEIFDDQFSVERPDGSNFTLKIRSTKLEDSAMYFCASSGGGPNSGANVLTFGAGSRLTVL.

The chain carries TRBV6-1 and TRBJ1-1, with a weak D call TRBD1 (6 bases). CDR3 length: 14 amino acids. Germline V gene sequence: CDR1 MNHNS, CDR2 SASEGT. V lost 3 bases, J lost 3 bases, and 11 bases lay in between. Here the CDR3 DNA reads TGTGCCAGCAGTGAGTGGGCAGGGGACACTGAAGCTTTCTTT. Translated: CASSEWAGDTEAFF.

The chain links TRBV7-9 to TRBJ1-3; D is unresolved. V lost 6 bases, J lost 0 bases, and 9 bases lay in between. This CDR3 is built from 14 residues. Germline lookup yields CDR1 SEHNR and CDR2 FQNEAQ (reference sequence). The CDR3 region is CASSPDGSGNTIYF. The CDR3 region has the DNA TGTGCCAGCAGTCCGGACGGCTCTGGAAACACCATATATTTT.

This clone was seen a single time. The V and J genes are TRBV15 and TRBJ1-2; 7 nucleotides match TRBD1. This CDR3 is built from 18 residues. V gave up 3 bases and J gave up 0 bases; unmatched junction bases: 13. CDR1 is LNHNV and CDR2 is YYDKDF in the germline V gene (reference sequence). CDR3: CATSSGRNRGAANYGYTF. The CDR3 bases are TGTGCCACCAGCAGTGGGAGGAACAGGGGAGCGGCTAACTATGGCTACACCTTC.

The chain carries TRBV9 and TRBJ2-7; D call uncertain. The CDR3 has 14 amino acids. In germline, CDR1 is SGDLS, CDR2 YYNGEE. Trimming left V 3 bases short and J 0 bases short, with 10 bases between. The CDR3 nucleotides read TGTGCCAGCAGCGACTCCCCCCTCTCCTACGAGCAGTACTTC. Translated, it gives CASSDSPLSYEQYF.

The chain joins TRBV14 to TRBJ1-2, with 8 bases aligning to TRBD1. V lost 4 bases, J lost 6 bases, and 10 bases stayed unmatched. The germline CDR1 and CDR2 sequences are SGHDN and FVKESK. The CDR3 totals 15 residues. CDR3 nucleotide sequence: TGTGCCAGCAGCCCCAGGACAGGGCCTTGGGATGGCTACACCTTC. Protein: CASSPRTGPWDGYTF. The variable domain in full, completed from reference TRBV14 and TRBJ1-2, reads EAGVTQFPSHSVIEKGQTVTLRCDPISGHDNLYWYRRVMGKEIKFLLHFVKESKQDESGMPNNRFLAERTGGTYSTLKVQPAELEDSGVYFCASSPRTGPWDGYTFGSGTRLTVV.

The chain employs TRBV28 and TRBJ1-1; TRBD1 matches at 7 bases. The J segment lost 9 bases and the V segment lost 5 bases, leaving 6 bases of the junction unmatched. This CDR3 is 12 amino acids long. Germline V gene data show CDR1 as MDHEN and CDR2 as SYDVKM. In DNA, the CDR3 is TGTGCCAGCAGTACCCCGACAGGGCAAGCTTTCTTT. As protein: CASSTPTGQAFF.

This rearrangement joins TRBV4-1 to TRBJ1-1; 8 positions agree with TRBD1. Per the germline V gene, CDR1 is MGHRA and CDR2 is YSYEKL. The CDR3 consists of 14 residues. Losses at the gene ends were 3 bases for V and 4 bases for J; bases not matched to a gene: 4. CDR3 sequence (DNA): TGCGCCAGCAGCCAGGCCAGGGGGCTCACTGAAGCTTTCTTT. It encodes CASSQARGLTEAFF.

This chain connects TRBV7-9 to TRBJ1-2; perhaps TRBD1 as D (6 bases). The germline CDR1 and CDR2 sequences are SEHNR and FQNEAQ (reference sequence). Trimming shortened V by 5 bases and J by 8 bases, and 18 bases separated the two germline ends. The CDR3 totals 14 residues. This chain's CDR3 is CASSQTTGRGGYTF. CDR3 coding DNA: TGTGCCAGCAGCCAAACCACAGGGAGGGGCGGCTACACCTTC.

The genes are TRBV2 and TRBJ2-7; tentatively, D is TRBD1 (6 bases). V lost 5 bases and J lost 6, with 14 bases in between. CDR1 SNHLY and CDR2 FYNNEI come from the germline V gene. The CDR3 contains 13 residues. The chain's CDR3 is CASSTRTGSEQYF. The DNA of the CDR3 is TGTGCCAGCAGTACCAGAACAGGGTCCGAGCAGTACTTC. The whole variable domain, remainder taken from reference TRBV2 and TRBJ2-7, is EPEVTQTPSHQVTQMGQEVILRCVPISNHLYFYWYRQILGQKVEFLVSFYNNEISEKSEIFDDQFSVERPDGSNFTLKIRSTKLEDSAMYFCASSTRTGSEQYFGPGTRLTVT.

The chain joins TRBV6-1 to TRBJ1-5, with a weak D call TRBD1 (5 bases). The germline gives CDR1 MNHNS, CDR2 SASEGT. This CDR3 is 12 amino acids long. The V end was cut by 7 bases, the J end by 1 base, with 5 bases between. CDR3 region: CASNRSNQPQHF. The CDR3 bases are TGTGCCAGCAACAGGAGCAATCAGCCCCAGCATTTT.

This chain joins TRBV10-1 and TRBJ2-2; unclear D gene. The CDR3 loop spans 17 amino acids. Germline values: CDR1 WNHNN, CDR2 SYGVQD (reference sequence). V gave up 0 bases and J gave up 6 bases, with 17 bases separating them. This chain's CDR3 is CASSESRRPTVAGELFF. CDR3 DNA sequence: TGCGCCAGCAGTGAGTCGCGCCGACCTACTGTAGCCGGGGAGCTGTTTTTT.

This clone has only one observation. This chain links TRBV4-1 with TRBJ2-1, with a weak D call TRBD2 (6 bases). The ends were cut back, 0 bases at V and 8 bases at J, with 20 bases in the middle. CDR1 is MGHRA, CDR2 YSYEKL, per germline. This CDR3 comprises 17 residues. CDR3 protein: CASSQDARAGYSYEQFF. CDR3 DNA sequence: TGCGCCAGCAGCCAAGATGCGCGTGCGGGGTACAGCTATGAGCAGTTCTTC.

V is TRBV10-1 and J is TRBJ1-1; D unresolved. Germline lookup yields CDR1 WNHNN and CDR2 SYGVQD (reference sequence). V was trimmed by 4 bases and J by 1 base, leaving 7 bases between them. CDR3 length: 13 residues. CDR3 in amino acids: CASSGTRNTEAFF. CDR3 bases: TGCGCCAGCAGTGGAACGAGGAACACTGAAGCTTTCTTT.